Presented here are 12 T cell receptor beta chains from one specimen sequenced in a study of human T cells and chemical hapten exposure (dated by TCRdb to the early 2020s). This specimen's time point label, per the study, means: patch test 1, 2 weeks after DPC sensitization. Sample treatment or condition, as interpreted from the label and publication: therapeutic diphenylcyclopropenone sensitization with weekly scalp DPC. Preparation of the library involved RACE. Instrument used: NextSeq 500. The public reads were run again by TCRdb, first through fastp at Q25 and then through MiXCR, and only productive beta chains were kept. Rows are unified per CDR3 protein, each entry keeping the most common DNA and genes. Present in this sample are 75,000 to 95,000 distinct CDR3 sequences, about 10% of which were seen just once. The ten most abundant clones make up 3.5% of the sample. The source was whole blood, collected in connection with sensitization to the hapten diphenylcyclopropenone (DPC). The origin of the receptors is a woman aged 60-75 years with alopecia areata. Some clones in this sample may be carry-over from other donors' samples.

This clonotype was detected ten times or more. The chain's CDR3 is CASSPLTGRESPLHF. DNA for the CDR3: TGTGCCAGCTCACCACTGACAGGGAGGGAATCACCCCTCCACTTT. This rearrangement joins TRBV18 to TRBJ1-6; 7 bases line up with TRBD1. This CDR3 comprises 15 residues. The germline gives CDR1 KGHSH, CDR2 LQKENI. The ends lost 1 base at V and 10 bases at J; junction bases unmatched: 7. Filled out from reference TRBV18 and TRBJ1-6, the complete variable domain reads NAGVMQNPRHLVRRRGQEARLRCSPMKGHSHVYWYRQLPEEGLKFMVYLQKENIIDESGMPKERFSAEFPKEGPSILRIQQVVRGDSAAYFCASSPLTGRESPLHFGNGTRLTVT.

The chain links TRBV20-1 to TRBJ2-1, with D possibly TRBD1 on 6 matching bases. Germline CDR1 DFQATT, CDR2 SNEGSKA (reference sequence). CDR3 size: 17 residues. V lost 6 bases and J 6 bases, leaving 27 bases between the germline ends. The CDR3 nucleotides are TGCAGTGCCCCTAAGGACAGCTTTCTTGGGATTATCAATGAGCAGTTCTTC. Encoded protein: CSAPKDSFLGIINEQFF.

The sample holds many counts of this clonotype. The chain employs TRBV20-1 and TRBJ2-7; 8 nucleotides match TRBD1. Germline lookup yields CDR1 DFQATT and CDR2 SNEGSKA (reference sequence). The CDR3 sequence is 15 residues long. Germline trimming cut 6 bases from V and 6 bases from J; bases unmatched to any gene: 16. The CDR3 DNA reads as TGCAGTGCCCCTCAAGGACAGGGTGGAAGGGGCGAGCAGTACTTC. This gives the protein CSAPQGQGGRGEQYF.

Only a few counts were recorded for this clonotype. The J gene is TRBJ1-4, the V gene TRBV19; the D gene is possibly TRBD1 (6 bases). Germline CDR1 LNHDA, CDR2 SQIVND (reference sequence). The CDR3 spans 14 residues. V lost 5 bases and J lost 5, with 12 bases in between. CDR3 residues: CASSDRQVNEKLFF. In DNA form, the CDR3 reads TGTGCCAGTAGTGACCGACAGGTCAATGAAAAACTGTTTTTT.

This clonotype was found many times. This rearrangement joins TRBV11-2 to TRBJ1-2, with D tentatively TRBD1 (6 bases). Trimming removed 5 bases at V and 8 bases at J, with 18 bases between. Germline-derived CDR1 and CDR2 are SGHAT and FQNNGV. The CDR3 sequence is 14 residues long. CDR3 region: CASSELTGPRGYTF. CDR3 coding DNA: TGTGCCAGCAGCGAACTGACAGGCCCACGCGGCTACACCTTC.

The rearrangement uses TRBV6-1 and TRBJ1-4; D possibly corresponds to TRBD1 (6 bases). The CDR3 sequence is 14 residues long. V lost 5 bases and J lost 7, with 14 bases in between. Germline V gene lookup returns CDR1 MNHNS and CDR2 SASEGT. The CDR3 loop reads CASSTTGSGEKLFF. CDR3 DNA: TGTGCCAGCAGTACTACAGGGTCGGGTGAAAAACTGTTTTTT.

The table lists this clonotype with a few counts. V gene TRBV6-1 combines with J gene TRBJ2-3; 10 bases align to TRBD2. The CDR3 length is 14 residues. J lost 4 bases, V lost 7 bases, and 5 bases had no gene match. Germline V gene sequence: CDR1 MNHNS, CDR2 SASEGT. The CDR3 coding sequence is TGTGCCAGCATAAGCGGGGGGGCCTCAGATACGCAGTATTTT. It translates to CASISGGASDTQYF.

This clonotype was counted at least ten times. The gene calls are TRBV6-5 and TRBJ1-6; D is uncertain. The ends were cut back, 0 bases at V and 14 bases at J, with 20 bases in the middle. The CDR3 runs to 16 residues. Germline V gene sequence: CDR1 MNHEY, CDR2 SVGAGI. The CDR3 nucleotides are TGTGCCAGCAGTTACTCTGCGGGCCGATCAGATCTGGCCCTCCACTTT. Translated, it gives CASSYSAGRSDLALHF.

This clonotype was detected a few times. The CDR3 bases are TGTGCCAGCAGCTTACAGTCGGGACAGACCTACAATGAGCAGTTCTTC. Translating it yields CASSLQSGQTYNEQFF. The V gene is TRBV7-3, the J gene TRBJ2-1; 7 bases are a match to TRBD1. The junction had 6 bases not matched to a gene; V was cut back by 2 bases and J by 2 bases. The germline V gene encodes CDR1 SGHTA and CDR2 FQGTGA. The length of the CDR3 is 16 residues.

There are many counts of this clonotype. The V gene is TRBV11-2, the J gene TRBJ2-2, with D possibly TRBD2 on 6 matching bases. The CDR3 extends over 17 amino acids. Looked up from germline, CDR1 is SGHAT and CDR2 is FQNNGV. Trimming stripped 2 bases from V and 4 bases from J, with 17 bases between. The CDR3 nucleotides read TGTGCCAGCAGCTTAACCGGGACTCGGGGCTTCACCGGGGAGCTGTTTTTT. It codes for CASSLTGTRGFTGELFF.

A word on this clonotype: One end of the junction does not line up with germline, which may come from a read error. The chain couples TRBV5-1 to TRBJ2-1, with 9 bases that match TRBD2. The CDR3 contains 15 residues. The germline V gene encodes CDR1 SGHRS and CDR2 YFSETQ. The CDR3 loop is CASSLAGGFYNERFF. CDR3 nucleotides: TGCGCCAGCAGCTTAGCGGGGGGCTTCTACAATGAGCGGTTCTTC. The full variable domain, with the rest looked up from reference TRBV5-1 and TRBJ2-1, is KAGVTQTPRYLIKTRGQQVTLSCSPISGHRSVSWYQQTPGQGLQFLFEYFSETQRNKGNFPGRFSGRQFSNSRSEMNVSTLELGDSALYLCASSLAGGFYNERFFGPGTRLTVL.

V and J are TRBV12-5 and TRBJ1-1, with D perhaps matching TRBD1 (5 bases). There are 15 residues in the CDR3. Trimming shortened V by 5 bases and J by 2 bases, and 15 bases separated the two germline ends. Germline CDR1 LGHNT, CDR2 FRNRAP. The CDR3 reads CASGKSMGGNTEAFF. As DNA, the CDR3 is TGTGCTAGTGGTAAAAGCATGGGGGGAAACACTGAAGCTTTCTTT.